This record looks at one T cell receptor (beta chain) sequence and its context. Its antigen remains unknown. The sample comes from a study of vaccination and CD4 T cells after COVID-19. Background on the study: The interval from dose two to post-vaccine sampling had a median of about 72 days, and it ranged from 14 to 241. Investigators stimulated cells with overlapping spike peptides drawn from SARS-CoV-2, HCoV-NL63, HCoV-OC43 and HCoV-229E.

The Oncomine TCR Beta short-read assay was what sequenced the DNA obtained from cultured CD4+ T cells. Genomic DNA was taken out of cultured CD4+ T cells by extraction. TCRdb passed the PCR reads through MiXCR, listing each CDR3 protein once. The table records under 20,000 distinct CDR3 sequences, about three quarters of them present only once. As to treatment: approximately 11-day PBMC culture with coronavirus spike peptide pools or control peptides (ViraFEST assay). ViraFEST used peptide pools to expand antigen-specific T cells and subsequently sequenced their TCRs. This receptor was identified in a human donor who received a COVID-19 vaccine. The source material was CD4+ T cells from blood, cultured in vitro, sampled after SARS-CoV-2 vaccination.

This CDR3 is CAWSVLGGESQPQHF. The CDR3 nucleotides read TGTGCCTGGAGTGTACTCGGAGGAGAGAGTCAGCCCCAGCATTTT. This chain connects TRBV30 to TRBJ1-5; D unresolved. CDR3 length equals 15 residues. Germline V gene sequence: CDR1 GTSNPN, CDR2 SVGIG (reference sequence). The V gene lost 0 bases and the J gene lost 6 bases, with 15 bases spanning the gap. Combining the CDR3 with reference TRBV30 and TRBJ1-5 gives the whole variable domain SQTIHQWPATLVQPVGSPLSLECTVEGTSNPNLYWYRQAAGRGLQLLFYSVGIGQISSEVPQNLSASRPQDRQFILSSKKLLLSDSGFYLCAWSVLGGESQPQHFGDGTRLSIL.